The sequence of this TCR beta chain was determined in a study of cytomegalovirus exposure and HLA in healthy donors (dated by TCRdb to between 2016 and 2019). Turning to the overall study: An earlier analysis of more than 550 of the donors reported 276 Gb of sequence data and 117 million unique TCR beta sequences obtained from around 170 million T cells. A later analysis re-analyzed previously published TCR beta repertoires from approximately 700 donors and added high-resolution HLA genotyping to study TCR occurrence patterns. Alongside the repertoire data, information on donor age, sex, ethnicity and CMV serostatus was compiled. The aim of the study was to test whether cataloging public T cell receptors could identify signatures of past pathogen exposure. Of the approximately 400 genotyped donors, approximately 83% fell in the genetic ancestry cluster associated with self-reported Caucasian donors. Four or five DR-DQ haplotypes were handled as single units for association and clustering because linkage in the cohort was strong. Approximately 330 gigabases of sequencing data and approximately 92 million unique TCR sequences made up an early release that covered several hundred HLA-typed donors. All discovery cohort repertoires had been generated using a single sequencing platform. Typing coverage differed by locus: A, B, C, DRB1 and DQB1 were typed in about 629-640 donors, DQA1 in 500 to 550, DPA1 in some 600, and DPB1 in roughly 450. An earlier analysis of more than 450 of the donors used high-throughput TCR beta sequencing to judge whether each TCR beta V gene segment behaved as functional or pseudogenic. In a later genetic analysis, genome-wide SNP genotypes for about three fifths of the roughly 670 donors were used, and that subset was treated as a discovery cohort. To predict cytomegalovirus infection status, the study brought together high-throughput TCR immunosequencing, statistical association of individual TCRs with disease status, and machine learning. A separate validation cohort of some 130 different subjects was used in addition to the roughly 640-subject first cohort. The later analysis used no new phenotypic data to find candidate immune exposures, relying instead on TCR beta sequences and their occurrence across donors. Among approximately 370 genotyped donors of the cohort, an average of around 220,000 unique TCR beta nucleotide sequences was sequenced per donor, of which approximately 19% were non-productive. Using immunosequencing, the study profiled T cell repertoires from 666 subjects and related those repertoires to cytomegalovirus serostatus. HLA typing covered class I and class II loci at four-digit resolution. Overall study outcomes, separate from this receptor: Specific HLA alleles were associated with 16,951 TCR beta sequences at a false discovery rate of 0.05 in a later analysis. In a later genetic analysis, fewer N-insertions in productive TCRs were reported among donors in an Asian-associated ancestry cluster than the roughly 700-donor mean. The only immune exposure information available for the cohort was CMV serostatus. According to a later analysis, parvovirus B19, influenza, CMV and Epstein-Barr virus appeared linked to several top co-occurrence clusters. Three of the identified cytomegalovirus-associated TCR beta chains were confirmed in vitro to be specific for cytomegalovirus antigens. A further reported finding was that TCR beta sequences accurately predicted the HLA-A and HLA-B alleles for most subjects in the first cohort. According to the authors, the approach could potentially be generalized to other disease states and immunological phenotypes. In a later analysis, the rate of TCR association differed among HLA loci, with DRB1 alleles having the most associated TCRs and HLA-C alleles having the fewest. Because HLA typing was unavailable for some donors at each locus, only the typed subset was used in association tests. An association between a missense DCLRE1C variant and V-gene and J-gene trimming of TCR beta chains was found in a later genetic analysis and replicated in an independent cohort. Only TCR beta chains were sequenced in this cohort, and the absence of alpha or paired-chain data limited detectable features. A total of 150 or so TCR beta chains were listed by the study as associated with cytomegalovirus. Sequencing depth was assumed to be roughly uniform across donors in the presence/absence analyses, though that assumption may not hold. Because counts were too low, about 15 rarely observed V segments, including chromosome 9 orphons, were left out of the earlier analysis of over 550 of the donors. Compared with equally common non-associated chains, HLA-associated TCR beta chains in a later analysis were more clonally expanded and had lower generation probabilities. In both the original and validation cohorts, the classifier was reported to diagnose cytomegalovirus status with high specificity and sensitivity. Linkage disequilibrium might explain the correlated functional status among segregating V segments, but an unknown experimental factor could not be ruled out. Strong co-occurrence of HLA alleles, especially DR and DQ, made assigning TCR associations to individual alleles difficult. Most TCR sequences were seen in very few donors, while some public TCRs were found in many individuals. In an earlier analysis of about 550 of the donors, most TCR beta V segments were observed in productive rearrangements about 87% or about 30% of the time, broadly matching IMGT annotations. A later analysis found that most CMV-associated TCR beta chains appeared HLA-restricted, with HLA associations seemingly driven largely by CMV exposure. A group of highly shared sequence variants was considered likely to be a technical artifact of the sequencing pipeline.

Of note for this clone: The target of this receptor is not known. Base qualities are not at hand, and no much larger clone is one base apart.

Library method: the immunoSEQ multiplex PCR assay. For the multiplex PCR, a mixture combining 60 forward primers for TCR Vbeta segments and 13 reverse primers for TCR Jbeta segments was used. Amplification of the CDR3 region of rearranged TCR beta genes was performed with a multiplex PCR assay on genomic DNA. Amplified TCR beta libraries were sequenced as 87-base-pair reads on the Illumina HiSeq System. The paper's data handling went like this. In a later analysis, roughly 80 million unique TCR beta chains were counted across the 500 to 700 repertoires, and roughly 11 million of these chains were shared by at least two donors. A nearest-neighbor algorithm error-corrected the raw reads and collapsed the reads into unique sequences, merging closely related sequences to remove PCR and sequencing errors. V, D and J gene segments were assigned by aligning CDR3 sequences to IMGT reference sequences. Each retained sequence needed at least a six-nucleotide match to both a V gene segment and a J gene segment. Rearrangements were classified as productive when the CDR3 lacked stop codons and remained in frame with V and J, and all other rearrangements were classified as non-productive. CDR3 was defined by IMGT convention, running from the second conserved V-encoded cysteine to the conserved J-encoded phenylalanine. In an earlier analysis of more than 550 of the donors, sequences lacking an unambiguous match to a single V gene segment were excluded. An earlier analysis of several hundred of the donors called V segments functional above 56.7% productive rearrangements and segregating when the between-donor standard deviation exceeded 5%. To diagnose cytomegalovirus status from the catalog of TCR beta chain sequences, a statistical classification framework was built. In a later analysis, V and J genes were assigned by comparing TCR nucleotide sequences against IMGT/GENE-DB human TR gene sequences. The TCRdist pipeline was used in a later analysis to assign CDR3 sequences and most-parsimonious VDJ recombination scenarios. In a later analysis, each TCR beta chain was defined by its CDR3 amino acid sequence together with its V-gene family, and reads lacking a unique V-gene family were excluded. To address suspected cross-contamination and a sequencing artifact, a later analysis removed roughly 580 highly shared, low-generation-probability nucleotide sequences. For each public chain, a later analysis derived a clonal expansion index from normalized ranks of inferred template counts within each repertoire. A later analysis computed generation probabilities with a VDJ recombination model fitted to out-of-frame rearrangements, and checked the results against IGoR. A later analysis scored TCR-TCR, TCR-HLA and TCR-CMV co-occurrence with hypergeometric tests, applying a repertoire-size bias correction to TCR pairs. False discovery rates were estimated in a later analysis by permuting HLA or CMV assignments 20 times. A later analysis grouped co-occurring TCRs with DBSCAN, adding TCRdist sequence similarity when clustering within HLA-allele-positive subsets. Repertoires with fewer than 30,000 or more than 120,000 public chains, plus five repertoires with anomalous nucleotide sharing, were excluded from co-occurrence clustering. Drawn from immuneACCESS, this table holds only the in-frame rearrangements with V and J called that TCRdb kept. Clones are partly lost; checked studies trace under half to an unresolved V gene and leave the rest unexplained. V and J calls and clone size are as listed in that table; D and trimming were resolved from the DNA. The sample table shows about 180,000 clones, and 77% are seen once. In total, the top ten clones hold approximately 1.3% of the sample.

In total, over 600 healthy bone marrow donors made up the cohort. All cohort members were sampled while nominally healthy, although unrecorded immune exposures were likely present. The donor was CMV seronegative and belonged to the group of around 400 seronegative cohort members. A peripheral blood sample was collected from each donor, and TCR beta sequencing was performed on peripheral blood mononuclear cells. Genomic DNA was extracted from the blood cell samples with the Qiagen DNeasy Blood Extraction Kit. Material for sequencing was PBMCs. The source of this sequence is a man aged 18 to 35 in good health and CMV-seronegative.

The DNA is TGTGCCAGCAGTTTAGGAGGGATTAGCACCGGGGAGCTGTTTTTT. This is translated as CASSLGGISTGELFF. Rearrangement joined TRBV27 to TRBJ2-2; a weak D assignment points to TRBD2 (6 bases agree). The germline V gene (reference sequence) provides CDR1 MNHEY and CDR2 SMNVEV. Taken from cysteine to phenylalanine, the CDR3 has 15 residues. The kept DNA is CDR3 alone, 45 bases in frame from the first base. Trimming takes 2 bases from V and 4 bases from J, and the germline ends sit 11 bases apart.